Listed below are T cell receptor beta chains from one sample, sequenced in a study of T cell responses to AZD1222 COVID-19 vaccine. Profiled with immunoSEQ multiplex PCR; TCRdb holds only in-frame clones, not every one. The table includes tens of thousands of clones, approximately 86% detected once. The sample in question was peripheral blood, obtained 28 days after the second AZD1222 dose. The receptor source for this set is an adult who received the AZD1222 COVID-19 vaccine. Each CDR3 is given with its conserved first and last residue. Fields, in order: D gene, V gene, J gene, clone size, CDR3 protein, CDR3 DNA. The D gene is left open where the match is weak. A row's size may be missing; if present it is once, few, many or a size class.

>TRBD1|TRBV7-3|TRBJ2-3|-
CASSFQGADTQYF
TGTGCCAGCAGCTTCCAGGGGGCAGATACGCAGTATTTT
>-|TRBV9|TRBJ2-3|-
CASSASGTVDTQYF
TGTGCCAGCAGCGCATCCGGGACGGTAGATACGCAGTATTTT
>-|TRBV7-2|TRBJ1-5|-
CASSLVGVPGNQPQHF
TGTGCCAGCAGCTTAGTTGGGGTACCTGGCAATCAGCCCCAGCATTTT
>TRBD2|TRBV5-6|TRBJ2-2|-
CASSLVGGFAGELFF
TGTGCCAGCAGCTTGGTGGGAGGGTTCGCCGGGGAGCTGTTTTTT
>-|TRBV3-1/TRBV3-2|TRBJ1-1|few
CASSLGIEAFF
TGTGCCAGCAGCCTAGGGATCGAAGCTTTCTTT
>TRBD1|TRBV6-5|TRBJ1-5|-
CASRETGYSAQHF
TGTGCCAGCAGGGAGACAGGGTATAGTGCCCAGCATTTT
>-|TRBV11-2|TRBJ1-1|-
CASSLDCYF
TGTGCCAGCAGTTTGGACTGCTACTTT
>TRBD1|TRBV7-9|TRBJ2-7|-
CASSPRQGLEQYF
TGTGCCAGCAGCCCAAGACAGGGCCTCGAGCAGTACTTC
>-|TRBV3-1/TRBV3-2|TRBJ2-1|-
CASSSGSPAYNEQFF
TGTGCCAGCAGTTCGGGGAGTCCTGCCTACAATGAGCAGTTCTTC
>-|TRBV11-2|TRBJ1-2|-
CASSSGGEGGYTF
TGTGCCAGCAGCTCCGGGGGTGAGGGTGGCTACACCTTC
>-|TRBV7-2|TRBJ2-1|-
CASSLDSGYNEQFF
TGTGCCAGCAGCTTAGATTCTGGCTACAATGAGCAGTTCTTC
>-|TRBV7-3|TRBJ2-7|-
CASSSPRQVQYF
TGTGCCAGCAGCTCCCCCCGGCAAGTTCAGTACTTC
>TRBD1|TRBV19|TRBJ1-5|-
CASSNQGVGNQPQHF
TGTGCCAGTAGTAATCAGGGGGTTGGCAATCAGCCCCAGCATTTT
>-|TRBV9|TRBJ2-1|once
CASSPSSNSGGTNEQFF
TGTGCCAGCAGCCCCTCTTCTAATAGTGGGGGAACCAATGAGCAGTTCTTC
>TRBD2|TRBV10-3|TRBJ2-1|-
CAISEGTSGAYNEQFF
TGTGCCATCAGTGAGGGGACTAGCGGGGCGTACAATGAGCAGTTCTTC
>-|TRBV11-2|TRBJ2-7|-
CASSLRAWGYEQYF
TGTGCCAGCAGCTTACGGGCCTGGGGCTACGAGCAGTACTTC